A single sample is the source of the 27 T cell receptor beta chains below, sequenced in a study of radiation and T cells in renal cell carcinoma. The repertoire was sequenced with immunoSEQ multiplex PCR; TCRdb's copy has only in-frame clones and lacks some. The data contain about 130,000 clones, 75% to 85% of them singletons. As for time point: blood 2 weeks post-SBRT. Stated treatment: 15 Gy SBRT to primary tumor, nephrectomy 4 weeks later. Material: blood, obtained from a patient whose treatment included radiotherapy and nephrectomy. The receptors originated from a woman in her sixties with renal cell carcinoma.

The chain has TRBV9 and TRBJ2-2; D unclear. The CDR3 is 14 residues long. Trimming stripped 0 bases from V and 1 base from J, with 4 bases between. Germline V gene sequence: CDR1 SGDLS, CDR2 YYNGEE. CDR3 residues: CASSVGWNTGELFF. The DNA of the CDR3 is TGTGCCAGCAGCGTAGGCTGGAACACCGGGGAGCTGTTTTTT.

The CDR3 spells CASSLDQGPQETQYF. The CDR3 coding sequence is TGCGCCAGCAGCTTGGATCAGGGTCCCCAAGAGACCCAGTACTTC. The chain has TRBV5-1 and TRBJ2-5, with D possibly matching TRBD1 (5 bases). Germline CDR1 SGHRS, CDR2 YFSETQ. CDR3 length: 15 residues. V lost 0 bases to trimming and J lost 1 base, with 10 bases between them.

The chain has TRBV7-9 and TRBJ2-5, with TRBD2 matching 7 bases. The J segment lost 4 bases and the V segment lost 2 bases, leaving 7 bases of the junction unmatched. CDR1 is SEHNR, CDR2 FQNEAQ, per germline (reference sequence). The CDR3 extends over 15 amino acids. The CDR3 DNA reads TGTGCCAGCAGCTTAATCGGAGCGGGACCAGAGACCCAGTACTTC. Residues: CASSLIGAGPETQYF.

The chain joins TRBV30 to TRBJ2-7, with 11 bases lining up with TRBD1. Germline V lookup: CDR1 GTSNPN, CDR2 SVGIG (reference sequence). The ends lost 8 bases at V and 2 bases at J; junction bases unmatched: 2. CDR3 length equals 12 residues. CDR3 DNA sequence: TGTGCCGCGGGACAGGGGGCCTACGAGCAGTACTTC. Translation: CAAGQGAYEQYF. The entire variable domain, with the rest obtained from reference TRBV30 and TRBJ2-7, is as follows: SQTIHQWPATLVQPVGSPLSLECTVEGTSNPNLYWYRQAAGRGLQLLFYSVGIGQISSEVPQNLSASRPQDRQFILSSKKLLLSDSGFYLCAAGQGAYEQYFGPGTRLTVT.

At least ten counts were recorded for this clone. V is TRBV19 and J is TRBJ1-1; maybe TRBD1 (5 bases). V was trimmed by 8 bases and J by 1 base, leaving 8 bases between them. The germline V gene has CDR1 LNHDA and CDR2 SQIVND (reference sequence). There are 12 residues in the CDR3. The CDR3: CASGHRNTEAFF. CDR3 nucleotide sequence: TGTGCCAGTGGACACCGGAACACTGAAGCTTTCTTT.

The DNA for the CDR3 is TGTGCCAGCACCAGACGGGGGTGGCTGGACTATGGCTACACCTTC. Its translation: CASTRRGWLDYGYTF. The chain is built from TRBV6-5 and TRBJ1-2; maybe TRBD1 (5 bases). V was cut by 7 bases and J by 3 bases, with 18 bases left in between. The germline gives CDR1 MNHEY, CDR2 SVGAGI. There are 15 residues in the CDR3.

The rearrangement uses TRBV11-2 and TRBJ2-5; 11 bases fit TRBD2. The CDR3 has 16 amino acids. V shed 4 bases, J shed 5 bases, and the junction held 9 bases outside the gene matches. Germline V gene sequence: CDR1 SGHAT, CDR2 FQNNGV. CDR3 sequence (DNA): TGTGCCAGCAGCTCACGGGCCACTAGCGGGAGTGAGACCCAGTACTTC. This translates into CASSSRATSGSETQYF.

The chain is built from TRBV19 and TRBJ1-1; 8 bases align to TRBD1. The trim removed 8 bases at V and 4 bases at J, leaving 12 bases unmatched. The CDR3 has 15 amino acids. CDR1 is LNHDA, CDR2 SQIVND, per germline (reference sequence). CDR3 in DNA: TGTGCCAGTGCTAATACAGGACAGGGTAGCACTGAAGCTTTCTTT. It translates to CASANTGQGSTEAFF.

The chain employs TRBV28 and TRBJ1-1; the match to TRBD1 covers 9 bases. This CDR3 comprises 13 residues. Germline V gene sequence: CDR1 MDHEN, CDR2 SYDVKM. The trim removed 5 bases at V and 4 bases at J, leaving 2 bases unmatched. The CDR3, as DNA: TGTGCCAGCAGTACGGACAGGGGCACTGAAGCTTTCTTT. It codes for CASSTDRGTEAFF.

This sequence joins TRBV6-5 and TRBJ1-1; D not resolved. Germline lookup yields CDR1 MNHEY and CDR2 SVGAGI. The CDR3 covers 13 residues. Trimming removed 2 bases at V and 3 bases at J, with 7 bases between. CDR3 protein: CASSYIRDTEAFF. In DNA form, the CDR3 reads TGTGCCAGCAGTTACATCCGGGACACTGAAGCTTTCTTT.

This chain uses TRBV13 with TRBJ2-6, with no clear D. CDR3 length: 14 residues. V lost 5 bases and J 0 bases, leaving 5 bases between the germline ends. Germline V gene lookup returns CDR1 PRHDT and CDR2 FYEKMQ (reference sequence). The CDR3 here is CASSPDSGANVLTF. Written as DNA, the CDR3 is TGTGCCAGCAGCCCCGACTCTGGGGCCAACGTCCTGACTTTC. Supplemented by reference TRBV13 and TRBJ2-6, the full variable domain reads AAGVIQSPRHLIKEKRETATLKCYPIPRHDTVYWYQQGPGQDPQFLISFYEKMQSDKGSIPDRFSAQQFSDYHSELNMSSLELGDSALYFCASSPDSGANVLTFGAGSRLTVL.

The chain is built from TRBV28 and TRBJ1-2; D unresolved. The CDR3 spans 14 residues. Germline-derived CDR1 and CDR2 are MDHEN and SYDVKM. The V end was cut by 2 bases, the J end by 5 bases, with 12 bases between. The CDR3 DNA reads TGTGCCAGCAGTTTACGTGTAGGTCTATATGGCTACACCTTC. Amino acids: CASSLRVGLYGYTF.

The V and J genes are TRBV5-1 and TRBJ1-1; 8 bases align to TRBD1. CDR1 is SGHRS and CDR2 is YFSETQ in the germline V gene. Germline trimming cut 0 bases from V and 1 base from J; bases unmatched to any gene: 5. The CDR3 covers 16 residues. For the CDR3, the DNA is TGCGCCAGCAGCTTGGGGGCCGGGACAGGGAACACTGAAGCTTTCTTT. Translated, it gives CASSLGAGTGNTEAFF.

J is TRBJ2-6 and V is TRBV5-1; D unresolved. The V gene's germline CDR1 is SGHRS and CDR2 YFSETQ. Trimming left V 4 bases short and J 0 bases short, with 11 bases between. CDR3 length equals 16 residues. CDR3 sequence reads: CASSLGRDSGANVLTF. The CDR3 DNA is TGCGCCAGCAGCCTCGGTCGCGACTCTGGGGCCAACGTCCTGACTTTC.

The chain couples TRBV6-5 to TRBJ1-3; 7 nucleotides align to TRBD1. Germline V lookup: CDR1 MNHEY, CDR2 SVGAGI. CDR3 length: 15 residues. The V and J ends lost 7 bases and 0 bases, in that order; junction bases with no gene match: 6. The CDR3 is CASTRGQYSGNTIYF. CDR3 nucleotides: TGTGCCAGCACGAGGGGACAGTACTCTGGAAACACCATATATTTT.

The chain couples TRBV28 to TRBJ1-3; D possibly corresponds to TRBD1 (6 bases). CDR3 length: 15 amino acids. V lost 4 bases and J lost 0, with 10 bases in between. The germline CDR1 and CDR2 sequences are MDHEN and SYDVKM. DNA of the CDR3: TGTGCCAGCAGTTCCGCGACAGGCTCTGGAAACACCATATATTTT. It yields the protein CASSSATGSGNTIYF. The variable domain in full, with the rest retrieved from reference TRBV28 and TRBJ1-3, is DVKVTQSSRYLVKRTGEKVFLECVQDMDHENMFWYRQDPGLGLRLIYFSYDVKMKEKGDIPEGYSVSREKKERFSLILESASTNQTSMYLCASSSATGSGNTIYFGEGSWLTVV.

J is TRBJ1-4 and V is TRBV18, with TRBD1 matching over 8 bases. Germline CDR1 reads KGHSH; CDR2 reads LQKENI. V was clipped by 3 bases and J by 8 bases; unmatched bases: 5. This CDR3 region has 14 residues. The DNA of the CDR3 is TGTGCCAGCTCACCGGACAGGGTTTTCGAAAAACTGTTTTTT. As protein: CASSPDRVFEKLFF.

The chain employs TRBV9 and TRBJ2-3; 7 bases align to TRBD2. This CDR3 has 20 amino acids. After removal of 0 bases from V and 0 bases from J, the junction contained 16 bases not matched to a gene. Germline V gene data show CDR1 as SGDLS and CDR2 as YYNGEE. CDR3 DNA sequence: TGTGCCAGCAGCGTAGAAATCGGGGGGAGGCCACAATCTAGCACAGATACGCAGTATTTT. Translation gives CASSVEIGGRPQSSTDTQYF. Together with reference TRBV9 and TRBJ2-3, the CDR3 gives the full variable domain: DSGVTQTPKHLITATGQRVTLRCSPRSGDLSVYWYQQSLDQGLQFLIQYYNGEERAKGNILERFSAQQFPDLHSELNLSSLELGDSALYFCASSVEIGGRPQSSTDTQYFGPGTRLTVL.

V is TRBV15 and J is TRBJ1-3; D unclear. The CDR3 is 13 amino acids. Germline-derived CDR1 and CDR2 are LNHNV and YYDKDF (reference sequence). V shed 6 bases and J shed 4 bases, with 10 bases lying between them. CDR3 sequence reads: CATSPRGGNTIYF. The CDR3 DNA follows: TGTGCCACCAGTCCCCGAGGGGGAAACACCATATATTTT.

The chain joins TRBV28 to TRBJ2-7, with a tentative D call TRBD2 (6 bases). There are 14 residues in the CDR3. V gave up 6 bases and J gave up 1 base, with 13 bases separating them. Germline CDR1 MDHEN, CDR2 SYDVKM. The CDR3 DNA is TGTGCCAGCAGCCCCCCTAGCGCGTCCTACGAGCAGTACTTC. Its protein product is CASSPPSASYEQYF.

The chain uses TRBV4-1 and TRBJ1-2, with a weak D call TRBD1 (5 bases). The germline V and J ends were trimmed by 1 base and 3 bases, with 18 bases remaining between them. The CDR3 covers 17 residues. The germline CDR1 and CDR2 sequences are MGHRA and YSYEKL. The CDR3 DNA is TGCGCCAGCAGCCAAGTACGTAGCAGGGTCCGCGACTATGGCTACACCTTC. Translated: CASSQVRSRVRDYGYTF.

The V gene is TRBV4-1, the J gene TRBJ1-2; 7 nucleotides agree with TRBD1. Germline V gene data show CDR1 as MGHRA and CDR2 as YSYEKL. The ends lost 3 bases at V and 4 bases at J; junction bases unmatched: 8. The CDR3 has 15 amino acids. The CDR3 nucleotides read TGCGCCAGCAGCCAGCCCAGGGGGGCTAGCTATGGCTACACCTTC. It encodes CASSQPRGASYGYTF.

V is TRBV11-2 and J is TRBJ2-5; D unresolved. Germline CDR1 reads SGHAT; CDR2 reads FQNNGV. The V gene lost 3 bases and the J gene lost 2 bases, with 10 bases spanning the gap. CDR3 length: 14 amino acids. CDR3 sequence: CASSFVLRQETQYF. The CDR3 nucleotides read TGTGCCAGCAGCTTTGTGTTGAGGCAAGAGACCCAGTACTTC.

This chain joins TRBV7-2 and TRBJ2-3, with a tentative D call TRBD1 (5 bases). V was pared by 0 bases and J by 3 bases, with 10 bases between. The CDR3 length is 15 residues. Germline V CDR1 and CDR2: SGHTA, FQGNSA. The CDR3 DNA sequence: TGTGCCAGCAGCTTAGCGGGGCTTCTTACAGATACGCAGTATTTT. Translation gives CASSLAGLLTDTQYF.

V and J are TRBV20-1 and TRBJ2-5; D is unclear. V gave up 5 bases and J gave up 8 bases, with 12 bases separating them. CDR3 length: 11 amino acids. CDR1 and CDR2 (germline): DFQATT, SNEGSKA (reference sequence). The CDR3 coding sequence is TGCAGTGCTCCAACTACACATACCCAGTACTTC. Its protein is CSAPTTHTQYF.

The chain has TRBV13 and TRBJ2-3, with D hard to call. Between the trimmed V and J ends, which lost 1 base and 2 bases, there was a span of 10 bases. Looked up from germline, CDR1 is PRHDT and CDR2 is FYEKMQ (reference sequence). This CDR3 has 15 residues. The CDR3 protein is CASSLEGLFTDTQYF. The CDR3 coding sequence is TGTGCCAGCAGCTTAGAGGGCCTCTTCACAGATACGCAGTATTTT.

The chain employs TRBV19 and TRBJ2-6, with TRBD1 matching 11 bases. V was clipped by 3 bases and J by 3 bases; unmatched bases: 10. This CDR3 region has 19 residues. The V gene's germline CDR1 is LNHDA and CDR2 SQIVND (reference sequence). CDR3 coding DNA: TGTGCCAGTAGTATGCCCTTGGGACAGGGGGTAGGTGGGGCCAACGTCCTGACTTTC. This codes for CASSMPLGQGVGGANVLTF.